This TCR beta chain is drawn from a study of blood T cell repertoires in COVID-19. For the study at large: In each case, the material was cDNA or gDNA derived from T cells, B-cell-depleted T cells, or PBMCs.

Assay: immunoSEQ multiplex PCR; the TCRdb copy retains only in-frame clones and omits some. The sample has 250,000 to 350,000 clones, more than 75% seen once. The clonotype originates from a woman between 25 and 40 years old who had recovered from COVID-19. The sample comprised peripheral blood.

The CDR3, as DNA: TGTGCCAGCAGCCAGACAGATACGCAGTATTTT. Protein sequence: CASSQTDTQYF. This chain links TRBV6-5 with TRBJ2-3; no firm D call. CDR1 and CDR2 (germline): MNHEY, SVGAGI. The CDR3 sequence is 11 residues long. Trimming took 6 bases from V and 3 from J, leaving 4 bases between them.